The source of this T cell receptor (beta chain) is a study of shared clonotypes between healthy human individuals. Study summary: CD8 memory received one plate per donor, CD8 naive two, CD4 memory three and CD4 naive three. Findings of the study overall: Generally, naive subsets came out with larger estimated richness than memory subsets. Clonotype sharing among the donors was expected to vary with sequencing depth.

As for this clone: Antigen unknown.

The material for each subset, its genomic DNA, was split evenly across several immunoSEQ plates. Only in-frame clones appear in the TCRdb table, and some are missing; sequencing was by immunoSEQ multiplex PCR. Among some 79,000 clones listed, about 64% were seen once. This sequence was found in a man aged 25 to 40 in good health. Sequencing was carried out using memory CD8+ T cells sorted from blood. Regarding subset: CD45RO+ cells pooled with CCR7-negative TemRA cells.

Here the CDR3 DNA reads TGCGCCAGCAGCGTCCAAGACACCGGGGAGCTGTTTTTT. This translates into CASSVQDTGELFF. This chain joins TRBV5-1 and TRBJ2-2; D remains unclear. The germline CDR1 and CDR2 sequences are SGHRS and YFSETQ. CDR3 length: 13 amino acids. Trimming removed 4 bases from V and 3 bases from J, with 7 bases in between.